This TCR beta chain was sequenced for a study of cytomegalovirus exposure and HLA in healthy donors. The PCR contained 60 Vbeta and 13 Jbeta primers. Using immunoSEQ multiplex PCR, the repertoire was profiled, and TCRdb retains in-frame clones only, with some absent. The sample has about 150,000 clones; 75% to 90% are singletons. Findings and caveats of the study: In a later analysis, a genetic analysis reported fewer productive-TCR N-insertions in an Asian-associated ancestry cluster than the cohort average. More clonal expansion characterized HLA-associated TCR beta chains than equally common others in a later analysis.

The germline gives CDR1 SGHAT, CDR2 FQDESV (reference sequence). The V gene end was trimmed by 3 bases and the J gene end by 5 bases; junction bases not matched to a gene: 7. This CDR3 spans 17 amino acids. About this clone itself: Antigen: not known.

The sequenced sample was PBMCs. The receptor was derived from a woman aged 25 to 39 in good health and CMV-seronegative. The chain has TRBV11-1 and TRBJ2-5; 15 bases are shared with TRBD2. CDR3 region: CASSLRTSGGAEETQYF. As DNA, the CDR3 is TGTGCCAGCAGCTTGAGGACTAGCGGGGGGGCCGAGGAGACCCAGTACTTC.